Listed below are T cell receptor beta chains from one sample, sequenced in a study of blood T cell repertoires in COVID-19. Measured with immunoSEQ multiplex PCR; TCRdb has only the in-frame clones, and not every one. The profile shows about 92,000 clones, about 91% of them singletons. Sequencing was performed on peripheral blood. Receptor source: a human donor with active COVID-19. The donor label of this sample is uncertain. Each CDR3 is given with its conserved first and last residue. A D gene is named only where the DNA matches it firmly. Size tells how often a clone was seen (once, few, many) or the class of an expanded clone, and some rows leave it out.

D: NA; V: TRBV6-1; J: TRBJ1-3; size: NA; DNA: TGTGCCAGCAGTGAGCGGGGCGTGAGAAACACCATATATTTT; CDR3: CASSERGVRNTIYF
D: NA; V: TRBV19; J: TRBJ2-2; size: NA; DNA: TGTGCCAGTAGTATTAGCGAAATCACCGGGGAGCTGTTTTTT; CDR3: CASSISEITGELFF
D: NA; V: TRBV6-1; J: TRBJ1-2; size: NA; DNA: TGTGCCAGCAGTGAAGCGCGACAGGTCGTTGACTATGGCTACACCTTC; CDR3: CASSEARQVVDYGYTF
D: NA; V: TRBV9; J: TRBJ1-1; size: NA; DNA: TGTGCCAGCAGCGCCGGAAGGAGGGACGGCTGGTACACTGAAGCTTTCTTT; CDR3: CASSAGRRDGWYTEAFF
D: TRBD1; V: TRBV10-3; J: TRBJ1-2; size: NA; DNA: TGTGCCATCAGTGATTCGCGAGGGGACAGCAACTATGGCTACACCTTC; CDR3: CAISDSRGDSNYGYTF
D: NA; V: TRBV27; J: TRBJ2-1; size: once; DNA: TGTGCCAGCAGCCGTCCCGGGTCCTACAATGAGCAGTTCTTC; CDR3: CASSRPGSYNEQFF
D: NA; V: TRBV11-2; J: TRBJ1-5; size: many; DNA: TGTGCCAGCAGCACCGGGACAATTCAGCCCCAGCATTTT; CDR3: CASSTGTIQPQHF
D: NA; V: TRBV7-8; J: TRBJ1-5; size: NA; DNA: TGTGCCAGCAGCTTCGGGACTTTCAATCAGCCCCAGCATTTT; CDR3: CASSFGTFNQPQHF
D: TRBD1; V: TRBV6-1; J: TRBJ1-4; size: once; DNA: TGTGCCAGCAGTGACTGGACAGGGAATACTAATGAAAAACTGTTTTTT; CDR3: CASSDWTGNTNEKLFF
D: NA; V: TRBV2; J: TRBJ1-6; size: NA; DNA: TGTGCCAGCAGTGAATACGGGGGGAACACGAATTCACCCCTCCACTTT; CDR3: CASSEYGGNTNSPLHF
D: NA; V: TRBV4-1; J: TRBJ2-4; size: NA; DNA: TGCGCCAGCAGCCATGACAGAGAACGGTACTTC; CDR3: CASSHDRERYF
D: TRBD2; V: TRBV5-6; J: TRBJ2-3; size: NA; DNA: TGTGCCAGCAGCTTATGGGGAGCGGGGGGGCAAGATACGCAGTATTTT; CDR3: CASSLWGAGGQDTQYF
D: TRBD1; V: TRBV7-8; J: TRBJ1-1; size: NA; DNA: TGTGCCAGCAGCTTAGCAGTATCGGGACAGGGTGAAGCTTTCTTT; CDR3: CASSLAVSGQGEAFF
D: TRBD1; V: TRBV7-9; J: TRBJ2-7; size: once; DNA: TGTGCCACTGGGGACAGGGATTACCACGAGCAGTACTTC; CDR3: CATGDRDYHEQYF
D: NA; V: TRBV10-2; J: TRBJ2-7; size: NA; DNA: TGCGCCAGCAGTGATCTTTCCTACGAGCAGTACTTC; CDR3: CASSDLSYEQYF
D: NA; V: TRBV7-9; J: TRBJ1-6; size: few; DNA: TGTGCCAGCAACCCGGGGAGGGGGTATAATTCACCCCTCCACTTT; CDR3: CASNPGRGYNSPLHF
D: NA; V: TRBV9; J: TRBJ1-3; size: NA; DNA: TGTGCCAGCAGCGCCACTCAGGGGTCCTCTGGAAACACCATATATTTT; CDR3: CASSATQGSSGNTIYF
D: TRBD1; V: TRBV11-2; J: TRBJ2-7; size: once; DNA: TGTGCCAGCAGCTTAGTAGGGGACAGCTCCTACGAGCAGTACTTC; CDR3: CASSLVGDSSYEQYF
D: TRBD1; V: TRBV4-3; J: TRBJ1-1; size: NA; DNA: TGCGCCAGCAGCCAACAGACAGGGCTGAACACTGAAGCTTTCTTT; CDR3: CASSQQTGLNTEAFF
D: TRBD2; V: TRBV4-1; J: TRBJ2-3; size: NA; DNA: TGCGCCAGCAGCCAAAATCCCGGGACTAGCGGGGTCCTAAGCACAGATACGCAGTATTTT; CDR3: CASSQNPGTSGVLSTDTQYF
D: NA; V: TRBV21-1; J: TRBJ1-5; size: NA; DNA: TGTGCCAGCAGCGAAGCCCAGGGGAACAATCAGCCCCAGCATTTT; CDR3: CASSEAQGNNQPQHF
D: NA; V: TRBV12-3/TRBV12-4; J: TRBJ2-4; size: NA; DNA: TGTGCCAGCAGTTTAGCGAGGAGTAACATTCAGTACTTC; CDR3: CASSLARSNIQYF
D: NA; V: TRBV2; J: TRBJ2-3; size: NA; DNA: TGTGCCAGCAGTGTCGGTCGCACAGATACGCAGTATTTT; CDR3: CASSVGRTDTQYF
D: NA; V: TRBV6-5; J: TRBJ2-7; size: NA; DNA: TGTGCCAGCAGTTACTCGGGGGCCTTTAGCTCCTACGAGCAGTACTTC; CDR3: CASSYSGAFSSYEQYF
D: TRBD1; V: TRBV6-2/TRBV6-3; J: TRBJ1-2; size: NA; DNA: TGTGCCAGCAGTTACGGCCGGGACAGGGGGGTGAATGGCTACACCTTC; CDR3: CASSYGRDRGVNGYTF
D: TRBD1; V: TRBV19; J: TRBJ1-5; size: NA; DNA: TGTGCCAGTAAGGGACAGGGGGCACTTCAGCCCCAGCATTTT; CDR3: CASKGQGALQPQHF
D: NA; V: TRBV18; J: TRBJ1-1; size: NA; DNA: TGTGCCAGCTCACCAGGATTTCCAGGGGACACTGAAGCTTTCTTT; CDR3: CASSPGFPGDTEAFF
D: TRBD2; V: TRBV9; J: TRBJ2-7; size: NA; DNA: TGTGCCAGCAGCGCCGGGACTACGAGCTCCTACGAGCAGTACTTC; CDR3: CASSAGTTSSYEQYF
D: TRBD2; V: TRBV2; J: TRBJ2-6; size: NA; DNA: TGTGCCAGCAGGGGGGTCGCGGGGGGAACCTCTGGGGCCAACGTCCTGACTTTC; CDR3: CASRGVAGGTSGANVLTF
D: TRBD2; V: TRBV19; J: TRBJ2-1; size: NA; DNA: TGTGCCAGTAGTAGCCCCGCCCGACTAGCGGGGACCTACAATGAGCAGTTCTTC; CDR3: CASSSPARLAGTYNEQFF
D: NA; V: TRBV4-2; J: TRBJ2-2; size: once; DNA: TGTGCCAGCAGCCAAGTTGGACTATCGGCCGGGGAGCTGTTTTTT; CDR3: CASSQVGLSAGELFF
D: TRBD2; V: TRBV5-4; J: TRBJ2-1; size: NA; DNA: TGTGCCAGCAGCTTCAGGACTAGCGGGGGGGCTGAGCAGTTCTTC; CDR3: CASSFRTSGGAEQFF
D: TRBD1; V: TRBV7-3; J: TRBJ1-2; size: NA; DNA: TGTGCCAGCAGCTCCGGACCCGGACAGGTTAATAGCTACACCTTC; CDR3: CASSSGPGQVNSYTF
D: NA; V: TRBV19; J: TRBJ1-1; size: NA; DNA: TGTGCCAGTAGGGGGAGCCAAGAGGCGTCTGAAGCTTTCTTT; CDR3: CASRGSQEASEAFF
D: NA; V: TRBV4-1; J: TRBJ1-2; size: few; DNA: TGCGCCAGCAGCCAATCGGACAGAAGTTATGGCTACACCTTC; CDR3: CASSQSDRSYGYTF
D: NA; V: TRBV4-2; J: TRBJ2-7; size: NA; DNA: TGTGCCAGCAGCCAAGATCTTAGAGGGCTAGCGCTCGAGCAGTACTTC; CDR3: CASSQDLRGLALEQYF
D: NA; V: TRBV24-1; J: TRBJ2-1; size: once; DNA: TGTGCCACCAGTGACAGGGGAGATGAGCAGTTCTTC; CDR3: CATSDRGDEQFF
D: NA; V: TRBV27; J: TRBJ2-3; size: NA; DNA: TGTGCCAGCAGTCTACTCTTTTCAACCGATACGCAGTATTTT; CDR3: CASSLLFSTDTQYF
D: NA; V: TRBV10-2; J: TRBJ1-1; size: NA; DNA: TGCGCCAGCAGTGGGACTCGGAGGGAGTCTGAAGCTTTCTTT; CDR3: CASSGTRRESEAFF
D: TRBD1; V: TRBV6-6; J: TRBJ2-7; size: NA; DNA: TGTGCCAGCAGTTACCCGGGACAGAACTACGAGCAGTACTTC; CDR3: CASSYPGQNYEQYF